The source of this T cell receptor beta chain is a study of CD8 T cells in Susac syndrome. Findings of the study overall: The study conceded that its TCR sequencing and HLA analysis involved relatively few individuals.

Concerning this clonotype: No antigen is known for it.

TCR beta was sequenced from blood CD8+ and CD4+ T cells. The authors reverse transcribed roughly 0.5 to 1 ug RNA with random hexamers. TCRdb independently ran MiXCR on the immunoSEQ multiplex PCR reads; one entry per CDR3 protein. The table has about 25,000 distinct CDR3 sequences, less than 95% seen once. CDR3 size: 13 residues. With 6 bases removed from V and 8 bases from J, the gap between germline ends came to 13 bases. The germline gives CDR1 SNHLY, CDR2 FYNNEI. This sequence joins TRBV2 and TRBJ2-2; D remains unclear. Material for sequencing was CD8+ T cells from PBMCs. This receptor was obtained from a human donor in good health. For the CDR3, the DNA is TGTGCCAGCAGGGACCCCTTGGCGGGGGAGCTGTTTTTT. Amino acid sequence: CASRDPLAGELFF.